This T cell receptor beta chain stems from a study of OX40 agonist ivuxolimab in advanced cancers. Regarding the study in general: Ivuxolimab was an agonistic, fully human IgG2 monoclonal antibody directed against OX40 (CD134), a costimulatory receptor. Patients were allowed to have had prior anti-PD-1, anti-PD-L1 or anti-CTLA-4 therapy, and more than 35% of the dose-escalation patients had been treated with checkpoint inhibitors. In the dose-escalation cohort, 65% to 85% of patients were male, and the mean age was around 60 years with a range of roughly 23 to 79. Of the 50 to 55 patients in dose escalation, around 19 had hepatocellular carcinoma, some 15 had melanoma, 9 had renal cell carcinoma and 9 had head and neck cancer. Intravenous ivuxolimab was administered to patients every 2 weeks at six dose levels: 0.01, 0.1, 0.3, 1.5, 3 and 10 mg/kg. The paper describes the monotherapy dose-escalation part (N = 52 patients) of the phase I trial of ivuxolimab. Partial responses occurred in three dose-escalation patients: two with cutaneous melanoma and one with hepatocellular carcinoma. The purpose of peripheral TCRbeta sequencing was to test whether ivuxolimab changed TCR sequence diversity and led to clonal T-cell expansion. Paper-wide results and their limitations: At doses of 0.1 to 3.0 mg/kg, clonal expansion of both CD4+ and CD8+ blood T cells was observed from baseline to week 6. In the 0.1-3.0 mg/kg groups, partial responders had among the lowest normalized peripheral clonal expansion, particularly in CD8+ T cells. Antigen specificity was not determined for the clonally expanded peripheral T cells. After ivuxolimab, more expanded clones were found on average in CD8+ T cells than in CD4+ T cells. Low levels of normalized T-cell clonal expansion were also shown by some nonresponding patients.

Genomic DNA was extracted from sorted cells for sequencing of the TCRbeta CDR3 region. The immunoSEQ Assay was used to sequence the TCRbeta CDR3 regions. TCRdb stores this immuneACCESS table with in-frame sequences only. Part of the clones is absent; in the studies checked, under half of the shortfall reflects unresolved V genes, and no reason is known for the rest. This sample is represented by fewer than 80,000 clones; 85% of them were singletons. The ten largest clonotypes hold roughly 0.8% of the sample. The CDR3 runs 17 amino acids, cysteine and phenylalanine included. Only the CDR3 part of the read is kept: 51 bases, read in frame from the first base. Ends trimmed: V by 2 bases, J by 4 bases; bases unmatched to a gene: 15. CDR1 and CDR2, looked up from the germline V gene (reference sequence), are GTSNPN and SVGIG. Remarks on this clone: Its antigen is still unknown. Qualities for individual bases were not recorded, and no much larger clone is one base off.

Patients with a history of autoimmune disease or receiving systemic immunosuppression were excluded from the trial. Peripheral blood for TCR sequencing was collected from all dose cohorts at baseline, on cycle 4 day 1, and on cycle 7 day 1. Samples were obtained from an open-label, multicenter, first-in-human phase I dose-escalation trial of ivuxolimab. Adults with locally advanced or metastatic melanoma, renal cell carcinoma, hepatocellular carcinoma or head and neck squamous cell carcinoma were enrolled in the trial. Before TCR sequencing, CD4+ T cells and CD8+ T cells from peripheral blood were sorted into separate populations.

The chain links TRBV30 with TRBJ2-3, with 7 junctional bases fitting TRBD1. The sample consisted of CD4+ or CD8+ T cells sorted from blood, taken in a trial of the OX40 agonist ivuxolimab. The receptor's source is an adult with an advanced solid tumor such as melanoma, head and neck, liver or kidney cancer. The CDR3 in this case is CAWSIFSEGAVADTQYF. The nucleotides read TGTGCCTGGAGTATCTTCTCAGAGGGGGCAGTCGCAGATACGCAGTATTTT.